The 11 T cell receptor beta chains below all came from one sample that was sequenced in a study of CD8 T cells in ankylosing spondylitis. MiXCR was run by TCRdb on the 5' RACE reads, yielding one entry per CDR3 protein. The table lists under 250,000 distinct CDR3 sequences, about 10% of them singletons. The material sequenced was blood, either unsorted or a sorted T cell fraction (not recorded which). These receptors were collected from a male donor with ankylosing spondylitis or in good health (not recorded which).

This clonotype appeared a few times. This rearrangement joins TRBV7-2 to TRBJ2-1; tentatively, D is TRBD2 (5 bases). This CDR3 region has 16 residues. From germline, CDR1 is SGHTA and CDR2 FQGNSA. Trimming removed 1 base at V and 0 bases at J, with 10 bases between. The CDR3 reads CASSLDPGSSYNEQFF. Here the CDR3 DNA reads TGTGCCAGCAGCTTAGATCCGGGAAGCTCCTACAATGAGCAGTTCTTC.

The chain has TRBV7-9 and TRBJ2-2; 8 positions agree with TRBD2. The CDR3 length is 17 residues. Germline CDR1 SEHNR, CDR2 FQNEAQ (reference sequence). V dropped 4 bases and J dropped 0; count of bases not matched to a gene: 7. CDR3 DNA sequence: TGTGCCAGCAGCTCATCCGCGGGGGGCTCGAACACCGGGGAGCTGTTTTTT. Protein: CASSSSAGGSNTGELFF.

This clonotype was detected many times. The rearrangement joins TRBV7-3 to TRBJ2-7; D is unresolved. CDR3 size: 13 residues. V was clipped by 6 bases and J by 6 bases, with 15 bases between them. Germline CDR1 SGHTA, CDR2 FQGTGA. The CDR3 bases are TGTGCCAGCAGTTTTAACATACAGAGCGAGCAGTACTTC. Translation: CASSFNIQSEQYF.

This clonotype was seen at least ten times. CDR3 nucleotides: TGTGCCAGCAGTTTTGGTCTAGCGGAGACCCAGTACTTC. Amino acid sequence: CASSFGLAETQYF. This chain joins TRBV12-3 or TRBV12-4 and TRBJ2-5, with TRBD2 as a possible D gene (6 bases). The CDR3 runs to 13 residues. V was trimmed by 3 bases and J by 5 bases, leaving 10 bases between them.

Many counts were recorded for this clonotype. V is TRBV29-1 and J is TRBJ2-1, with 9 bases matching TRBD1. With 7 bases clipped from V and 7 bases from J, the junction kept 8 bases outside the gene matches. Germline CDR1 and CDR2: SQVTM and ANQGSEA. This CDR3 region has 13 residues. The CDR3 reads CSGVGQGRNEQFF. In DNA, the CDR3 is TGCAGCGGCGTGGGACAGGGCCGGAATGAGCAGTTCTTC.

This clonotype was seen many times. The gene calls are TRBV10-3 and TRBJ1-1, with D possibly TRBD1 on 5 matching bases. Trimming shortened V by 6 bases and J by 2 bases, and 10 bases separated the two germline ends. Germline loops: CDR1 ENHRY, CDR2 SYGVKD. The CDR3 length is 13 residues. The CDR3 DNA is TGTGCCATCAGCAGGGATAGAAACACTGAAGCTTTCTTT. The encoded protein is CAISRDRNTEAFF.

Ten or more counts support this clonotype. The V and J genes are TRBV9 and TRBJ1-1, with D uncertain. V was trimmed by 1 base and J by 3 bases, leaving 7 bases between them. From germline, CDR1 is SGDLS and CDR2 YYNGEE. The CDR3 spans 13 residues. CDR3 nucleotides: TGTGCCAGCAGCGTATATCCCGACACTGAAGCTTTCTTT. It yields the protein CASSVYPDTEAFF.

The CDR3 DNA follows: TGCGCCAGCAGCCTCCCGCAGGGGCAGAACACTGAAGCTTTCTTT. It yields the protein CASSLPQGQNTEAFF. J is TRBJ1-1 and V is TRBV5-1, with D tentatively TRBD1 (6 bases). This CDR3 region has 15 residues. The germline V and J ends were trimmed by 4 bases and 1 base, with 14 bases remaining between them. The germline CDR1 and CDR2 sequences are SGHRS and YFSETQ.

The genes are TRBV7-8 and TRBJ2-7, with D tentatively TRBD2 (7 bases). CDR1 is SGHVS, CDR2 FQNEAQ, per germline. With 3 bases removed from V and 3 bases from J, the gap between germline ends came to 15 bases. The CDR3 has 15 amino acids. As DNA, the CDR3 is TGTGCCAGCAGCTTGGTTCAGGGGACTATCTACGAGCAGTACTTC. It is translated as CASSLVQGTIYEQYF.

This clonotype was seen more than once but under ten times. The chain employs TRBV28 and TRBJ1-3; perhaps TRBD1 as D (6 bases). V was cut by 6 bases and J by 3 bases, with 15 bases left in between. Looked up from germline, CDR1 is MDHEN and CDR2 is SYDVKM. CDR3 size: 15 residues. The CDR3 DNA reads TGTGCCAGCAGCCGCCCGGGGGCTTTTGGAAACACCATATATTTT. This translates into CASSRPGAFGNTIYF.

At least ten counts were recorded for this clonotype. V and J are TRBV5-1 and TRBJ2-7, with 7 bases that match TRBD1. Per the germline V gene, CDR1 is SGHRS and CDR2 is YFSETQ. The CDR3 runs 15 residues. J gave up 3 bases and V 5 bases, and 11 bases lay outside the gene matches. This chain's CDR3 is CASSPTPDRDYEQYF. The CDR3 DNA is TGCGCCAGCAGTCCGACGCCCGACAGGGACTACGAGCAGTACTTC.